Below are 22 T cell receptor beta chains sequenced from a single sample in a study of cytomegalovirus exposure and HLA in healthy donors. PCR amplification relied on 60 Vbeta primers (plus 13 Jbeta primers). The method was immunoSEQ multiplex PCR; TCRdb's version includes in-frame clones alone and lacks a portion of them. The sample has roughly 180,000 clones, roughly 80% seen once. What was sequenced was PBMCs. Source of these receptors: a male donor in good health and CMV-seronegative.

V usage is TRBV12-5 and J usage is TRBJ2-2; TRBD1 agrees at 9 bases. V shed 3 bases, J shed 5 bases, and the junction held 4 bases outside the gene matches. Per the germline V gene, CDR1 is LGHNT and CDR2 is FRNRAP. This CDR3 contains 15 residues. For the CDR3, the DNA is TGTGCTAGTGGTTTAGGGGACAGGGCAACCGGGGAGCTGTTTTTT. This gives the protein CASGLGDRATGELFF. Filled out from reference TRBV12-5 and TRBJ2-2, the complete variable domain reads DARVTQTPRHKVTEMGQEVTMRCQPILGHNTVFWYRQTMMQGLELLAYFRNRAPLDDSGMPKDRFSAEMPDATLATLKIQPSEPRDSAVYFCASGLGDRATGELFFGEGSRLTVL.

This clone appeared once. Other nucleotide sequences in the sample specify the same CDR3. V gene TRBV4-2 combines with J gene TRBJ2-5; D unclear. CDR1 is LGHNA and CDR2 is YNFKEQ in the germline V gene. Trimming shortened V by 0 bases and J by 2 bases, and 4 bases separated the two germline ends. The CDR3 has 13 amino acids. CDR3 loop: CASSQDSQETQYF. The CDR3 DNA follows: TGTGCCAGCAGCCAAGACAGTCAAGAGACCCAGTACTTC.

CDR3 protein: CAWSVRGAGRNGYTF. CDR3 bases: TGTGCCTGGAGTGTACGCGGGGCAGGGAGGAATGGCTACACCTTC. This chain joins TRBV30 and TRBJ1-2; maybe TRBD1 (5 bases). The germline V gene encodes CDR1 GTSNPN and CDR2 SVGIG (reference sequence). This CDR3 contains 15 residues. The V end was cut by 0 bases, the J end by 6 bases, with 17 bases between.

This chain joins TRBV7-2 and TRBJ1-5, with 7 bases matching TRBD1. With V trimmed by 6 bases and J by 3 bases, 5 bases remained unmatched. The CDR3 is 14 amino acids. The germline V gene has CDR1 SGHTA and CDR2 FQGNSA. In DNA form, the CDR3 reads TGTGCCAGCAGTGAGACAGGGTCCAATCAGCCCCAGCATTTT. Its protein product is CASSETGSNQPQHF.

CDR3 in DNA: TGTGCCAGCAGCTTGGTAGCGGGAGGGCCGGTCTCCGAGCAGTTCTTC. Amino acids: CASSLVAGGPVSEQFF. The chain has TRBV7-6 and TRBJ2-1; 11 bases align to TRBD2. The CDR3 is 16 amino acids. V shed 3 bases and J 10 bases; nucleotides not matched to a gene: 11. Germline V gene data show CDR1 as SGHVS and CDR2 as FNYEAQ.

The chain links TRBV6-5 to TRBJ1-2; TRBD1 might be the D (6 bases). Germline V CDR1 and CDR2: MNHEY, SVGAGI. Trimming cost V 2 bases and J 3 bases, with 13 bases left between them. CDR3 size: 15 residues. The CDR3 nucleotides read TGTGCCAGCAGTTACAATGACAGGATGGACTATGGCTACACCTTC. Protein sequence: CASSYNDRMDYGYTF.

The chain links TRBV7-2 to TRBJ1-2; 8 nucleotides match TRBD1. CDR1 SGHTA and CDR2 FQGNSA come from the germline V gene. V lost 0 bases to trimming and J lost 3 bases; unmatched junction nucleotides: 3. This CDR3 has 15 amino acids. This chain's CDR3 is CASSLARGLDYGYTF. The CDR3 DNA reads TGTGCCAGCAGCTTAGCCAGGGGGCTTGACTATGGCTACACCTTC.

The genes are TRBV6-5 and TRBJ2-5; a weak D match, TRBD2 (5 bases). V shed 2 bases and J shed 1 base, with 11 bases lying between them. Germline-derived CDR1 and CDR2 are MNHEY and SVGAGI. This CDR3 region has 15 residues. The CDR3 nucleotides read TGTGCCAGCAGTTACGGCAGGAGGTCCCAAGAGACCCAGTACTTC. Protein sequence: CASSYGRRSQETQYF.

The CDR3 bases are TGCGCCAGCAGCCAAGATCGCAGGGGCGGGAACACTGAAGCTTTCTTT. Its protein product is CASSQDRRGGNTEAFF. The gene calls are TRBV4-3 and TRBJ1-1, with a tentative D call TRBD1 (6 bases). The germline CDR1 and CDR2 sequences are LGHNA and YSLEER. This CDR3 comprises 16 residues. Trimming removed 0 bases from V and 1 base from J, with 12 bases in between.

This clone was detected once. The chain joins TRBV9 to TRBJ2-3; TRBD2 is a possible D gene (6 bases). V lost 0 bases and J lost 0, with 11 bases in between. This CDR3 contains 16 residues. Germline CDR1 is SGDLS and CDR2 is YYNGEE. The CDR3 bases are TGTGCCAGCAGCGTAGGTCCGGGAGTGAGCACAGATACGCAGTATTTT. This encodes CASSVGPGVSTDTQYF.

The gene calls are TRBV5-4 and TRBJ2-3, with D possibly being TRBD2 (6 bases). CDR1 and CDR2 from the germline V gene are SGHNT and YYREEE (reference sequence). CDR3 length: 16 residues. The V gene lost 2 bases and the J gene lost 0 bases, with 13 bases spanning the gap. The CDR3 loop reads CASSFPGRDSTDTQYF. CDR3 nucleotides: TGTGCCAGCAGCTTCCCTGGGCGGGATAGCACAGATACGCAGTATTTT.

This clone showed up just a few times. CDR3 nucleotides: TGTGCCAGCAGTACGGGGGGTGAGCAGTACTTC. Translated: CASSTGGEQYF. V is TRBV6-6 and J is TRBJ2-7, with 7 bases that match TRBD2. V was clipped by 5 bases and J by 7 bases; unmatched bases: 2. This CDR3 contains 11 residues. Germline CDR1 and CDR2: MNHNY and SVGAGI (reference sequence).

The chain links TRBV30 to TRBJ2-1; TRBD2 matches 11 bases. The germline gives CDR1 GTSNPN, CDR2 SVGIG (reference sequence). This CDR3 spans 16 amino acids. V shed 0 bases and J 4 bases; nucleotides not matched to a gene: 5. This chain's CDR3 is CAWSVTSGGHYNEQFF. CDR3 nucleotide sequence: TGTGCCTGGAGTGTAACTAGCGGGGGCCATTACAATGAGCAGTTCTTC.

The chain couples TRBV21-1 to TRBJ2-7; the table calls TRBD2, which could not be checked here. TRBV21-1 has pseudogene status. CDR3 size: 18 residues. The CDR3 loop is CASSKDRTGRGAQDEQYF. CDR3 sequence (DNA): TGTGCCAGCAGCAAAGACCGGACGGGACGGGGGGCTCAGGACGAGCAGTACTTC.

The V gene is TRBV29-1, the J gene TRBJ1-2; 7 nucleotides align to TRBD1. J gave up 3 bases and V 1 base, and 8 bases lay outside the gene matches. CDR1 is SQVTM and CDR2 is ANQGSEA in the germline V gene. The CDR3 has 15 residues. The CDR3 reads CSVEVLGTGDYGYTF. For the CDR3, the DNA is TGCAGCGTTGAAGTGTTGGGAACAGGGGACTATGGCTACACCTTC.

V gene TRBV28 combines with J gene TRBJ2-3, with 9 nucleotides matching TRBD1. Germline trimming cut 4 bases from V and 4 bases from J; bases unmatched to any gene: 9. This CDR3 has 16 residues. From germline, CDR1 is MDHEN and CDR2 SYDVKM. CDR3 loop: CASSSIGTGNADTQYF. The DNA of the CDR3 is TGTGCCAGCAGTTCAATCGGGACAGGGAATGCAGATACGCAGTATTTT.

V and J are TRBV29-1 and TRBJ2-2; D might be TRBD2 (6 bases). Germline values: CDR1 SQVTM, CDR2 ANQGSEA. The CDR3 sequence is 13 residues long. Trimming removed 4 bases at V and 3 bases at J, with 9 bases between. The CDR3 nucleotides read TGCAGCGTTGGGGCGGGGCACACCGGGGAGCTGTTTTTT. Translating gives CSVGAGHTGELFF.

This chain joins TRBV7-3 and TRBJ1-6; weak D call: TRBD1 (6 bases). CDR1 and CDR2 (germline): SGHTA, FQGTGA. V was clipped by 3 bases and J by 7 bases, with 13 bases between them. The CDR3 has 15 amino acids. The CDR3, as DNA: TGTGCCAGCAGCTTCCAAACAGGGCCAAATTCACCCCTCCACTTT. Translated, it gives CASSFQTGPNSPLHF.

The chain employs TRBV25-1 and TRBJ2-5; D perhaps matches TRBD2 (6 bases). The germline CDR1 and CDR2 sequences are MGHDK and SYGVNS. The CDR3 spans 15 residues. Trimming left V 1 base short and J 5 bases short, with 14 bases between. This chain's CDR3 is CASSESVSGRETQYF. DNA for the CDR3: TGTGCCAGCAGTGAATCTGTGTCAGGGAGGGAGACCCAGTACTTC.

The chain carries TRBV4-1 and TRBJ1-1; no clear D. This CDR3 is built from 16 residues. Germline assignment: CDR1 MGHRA and CDR2 YSYEKL. V lost 1 base to trimming and J lost 2 bases, with 14 bases between them. CDR3 nucleotide sequence: TGCGCCAGCAGCCAAGGCCATGGTGAGCTTAACACTGAAGCTTTCTTT. This translates into CASSQGHGELNTEAFF.

The chain has TRBV9 and TRBJ1-4; a possible D gene is TRBD1 (5 bases). This CDR3 comprises 16 residues. Trimming removed 0 bases at V and 5 bases at J, with 14 bases between. Per the germline V gene, CDR1 is SGDLS and CDR2 is YYNGEE. In DNA, the CDR3 is TGTGCCAGCAGCGTAGCTGGAAGCGGGGGGAATGAAAAACTGTTTTTT. This gives the protein CASSVAGSGGNEKLFF.

Note on this clone: A junction boundary mismatches the germline segment, possibly from a read error. This sequence joins TRBV23-1 and TRBJ2-1, with 8 nucleotides matching TRBD2. TRBV23-1 is sorted into the ORF group, with uncertain function. The CDR3 consists of 16 residues. The chain's CDR3 is CATSFRTSGSNNEQFF. The CDR3 DNA follows: TGCGCCACCAGTTTCCGCACTAGCGGATCAAACAATGAGCAGTTCTTC.